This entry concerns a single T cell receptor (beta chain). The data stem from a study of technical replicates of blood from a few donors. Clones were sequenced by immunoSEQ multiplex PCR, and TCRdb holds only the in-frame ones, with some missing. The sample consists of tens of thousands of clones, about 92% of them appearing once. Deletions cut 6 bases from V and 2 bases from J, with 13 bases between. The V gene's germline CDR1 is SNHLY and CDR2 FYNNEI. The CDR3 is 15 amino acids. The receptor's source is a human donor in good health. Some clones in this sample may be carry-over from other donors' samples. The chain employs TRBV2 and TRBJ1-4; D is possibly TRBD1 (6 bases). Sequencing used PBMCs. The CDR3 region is CASRETGRTNEKLFF. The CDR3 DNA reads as TGTGCCAGCAGGGAAACAGGGCGGACTAATGAAAAACTGTTTTTT. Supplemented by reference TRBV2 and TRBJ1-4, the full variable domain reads EPEVTQTPSHQVTQMGQEVILRCVPISNHLYFYWYRQILGQKVEFLVSFYNNEISEKSEIFDDQFSVERPDGSNFTLKIRSTKLEDSAMYFCASRETGRTNEKLFFGSGTQLSVL.